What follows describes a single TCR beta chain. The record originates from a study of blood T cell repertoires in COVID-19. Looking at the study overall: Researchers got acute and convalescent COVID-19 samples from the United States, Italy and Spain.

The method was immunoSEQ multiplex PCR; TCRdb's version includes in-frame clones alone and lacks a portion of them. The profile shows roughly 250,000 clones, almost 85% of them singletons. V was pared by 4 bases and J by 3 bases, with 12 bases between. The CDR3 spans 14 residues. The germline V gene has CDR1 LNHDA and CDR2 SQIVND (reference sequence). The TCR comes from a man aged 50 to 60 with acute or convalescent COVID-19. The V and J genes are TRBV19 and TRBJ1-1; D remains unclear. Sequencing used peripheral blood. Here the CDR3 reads CASSSLGSDTEAFF. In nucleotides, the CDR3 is TGTGCCAGTAGTAGCTTGGGCTCGGACACTGAAGCTTTCTTT.